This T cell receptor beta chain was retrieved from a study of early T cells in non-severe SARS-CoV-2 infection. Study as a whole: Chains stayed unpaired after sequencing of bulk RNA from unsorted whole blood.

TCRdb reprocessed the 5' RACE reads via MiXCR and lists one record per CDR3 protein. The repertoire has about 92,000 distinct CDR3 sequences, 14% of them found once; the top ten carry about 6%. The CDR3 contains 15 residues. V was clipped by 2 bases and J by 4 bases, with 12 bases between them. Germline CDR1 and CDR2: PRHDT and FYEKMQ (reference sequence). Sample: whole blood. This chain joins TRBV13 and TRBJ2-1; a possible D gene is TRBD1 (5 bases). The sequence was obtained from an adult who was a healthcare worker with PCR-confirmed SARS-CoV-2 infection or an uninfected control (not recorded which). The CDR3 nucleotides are TGTGCCAGCAGCTTAAGGCAGGGCCGATACAATGAGCAGTTCTTC. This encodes CASSLRQGRYNEQFF. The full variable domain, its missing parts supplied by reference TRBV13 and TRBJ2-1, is AAGVIQSPRHLIKEKRETATLKCYPIPRHDTVYWYQQGPGQDPQFLISFYEKMQSDKGSIPDRFSAQQFSDYHSELNMSSLELGDSALYFCASSLRQGRYNEQFFGPGTRLTVL.